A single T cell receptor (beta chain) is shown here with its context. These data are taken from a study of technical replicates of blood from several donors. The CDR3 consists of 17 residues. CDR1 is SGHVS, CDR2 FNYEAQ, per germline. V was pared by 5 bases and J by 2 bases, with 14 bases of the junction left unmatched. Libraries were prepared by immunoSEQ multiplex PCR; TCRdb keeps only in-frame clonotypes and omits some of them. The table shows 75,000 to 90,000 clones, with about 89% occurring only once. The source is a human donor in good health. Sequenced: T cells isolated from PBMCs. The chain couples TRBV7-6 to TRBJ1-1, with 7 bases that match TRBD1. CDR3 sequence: CASSDYRRGQTNTEAFF. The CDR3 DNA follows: TGTGCCAGCAGCGACTATAGGAGGGGACAGACCAACACTGAAGCTTTCTTT.